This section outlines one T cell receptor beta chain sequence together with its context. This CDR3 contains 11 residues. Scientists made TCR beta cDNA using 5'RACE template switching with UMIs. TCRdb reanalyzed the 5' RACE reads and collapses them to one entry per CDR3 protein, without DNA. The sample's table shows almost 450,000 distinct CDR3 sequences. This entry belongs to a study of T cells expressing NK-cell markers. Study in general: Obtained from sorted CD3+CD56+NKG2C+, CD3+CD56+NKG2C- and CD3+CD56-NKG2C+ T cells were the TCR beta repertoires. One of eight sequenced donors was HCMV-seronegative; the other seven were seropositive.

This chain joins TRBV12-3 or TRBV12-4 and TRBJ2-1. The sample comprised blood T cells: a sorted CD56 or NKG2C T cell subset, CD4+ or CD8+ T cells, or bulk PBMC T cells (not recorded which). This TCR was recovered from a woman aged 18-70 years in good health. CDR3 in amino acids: CASSLRYEQFF.